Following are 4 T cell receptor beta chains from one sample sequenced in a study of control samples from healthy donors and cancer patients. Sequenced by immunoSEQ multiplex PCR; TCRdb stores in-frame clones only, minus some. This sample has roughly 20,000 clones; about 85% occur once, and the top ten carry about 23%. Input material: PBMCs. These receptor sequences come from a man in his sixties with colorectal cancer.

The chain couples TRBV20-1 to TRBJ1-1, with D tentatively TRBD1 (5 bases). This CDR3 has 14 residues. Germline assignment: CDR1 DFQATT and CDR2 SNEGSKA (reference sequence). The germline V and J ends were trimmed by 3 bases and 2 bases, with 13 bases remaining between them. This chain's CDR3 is CSASFSGTNTEAFF. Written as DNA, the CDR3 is TGCAGTGCTAGTTTCTCAGGGACCAACACTGAAGCTTTCTTT.

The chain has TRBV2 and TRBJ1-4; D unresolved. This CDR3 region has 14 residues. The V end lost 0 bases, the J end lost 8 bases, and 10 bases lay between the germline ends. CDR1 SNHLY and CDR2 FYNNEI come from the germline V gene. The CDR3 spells CASSEAGRTEKLFF. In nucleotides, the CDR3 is TGTGCCAGCAGTGAAGCAGGGAGGACGGAAAAACTGTTTTTT. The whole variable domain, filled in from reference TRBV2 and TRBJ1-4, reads EPEVTQTPSHQVTQMGQEVILRCVPISNHLYFYWYRQILGQKVEFLVSFYNNEISEKSEIFDDQFSVERPDGSNFTLKIRSTKLEDSAMYFCASSEAGRTEKLFFGSGTQLSVL.

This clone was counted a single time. CDR3 bases: TGTGCCAGCAGCGCCCAGGGCTACACCTTC. As protein: CASSAQGYTF. The V gene is TRBV9, the J gene TRBJ1-2; D not certain. V lost 3 bases, J lost 8 bases, and 5 bases lay in between. Germline CDR1 and CDR2: SGDLS and YYNGEE. The CDR3 loop spans 10 amino acids.

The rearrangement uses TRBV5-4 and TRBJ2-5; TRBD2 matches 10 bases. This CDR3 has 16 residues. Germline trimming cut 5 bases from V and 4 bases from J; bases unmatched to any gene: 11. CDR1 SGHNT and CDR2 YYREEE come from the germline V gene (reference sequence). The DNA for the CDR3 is TGTGCCAGCAGAGCCCGAGCGGGGGGGCCGTCAGAGACCCAGTACTTC. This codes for CASRARAGGPSETQYF. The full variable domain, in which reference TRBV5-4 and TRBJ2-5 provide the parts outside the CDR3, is ETGVTQSPTHLIKTRGQQVTLRCSSQSGHNTVSWYQQALGQGPQFIFQYYREEENGRGNFPPRFSGLQFPNYSSELNVNALELDDSALYLCASRARAGGPSETQYFGPGTRLLVL.